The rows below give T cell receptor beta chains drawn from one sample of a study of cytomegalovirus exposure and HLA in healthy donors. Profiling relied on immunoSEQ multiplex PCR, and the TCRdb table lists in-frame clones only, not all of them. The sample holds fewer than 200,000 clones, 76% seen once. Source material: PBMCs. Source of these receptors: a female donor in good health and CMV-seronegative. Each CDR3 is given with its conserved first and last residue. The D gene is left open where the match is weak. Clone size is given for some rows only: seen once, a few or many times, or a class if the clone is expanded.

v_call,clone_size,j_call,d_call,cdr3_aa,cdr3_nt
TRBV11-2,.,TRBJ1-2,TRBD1,CASSLDRTGGNGYTF,TGTGCCAGCAGCTTAGATCGGACAGGGGGCAATGGCTACACCTTC
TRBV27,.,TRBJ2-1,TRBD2,CASTQLAGGPSYNEQFF,TGTGCCAGCACGCAGCTAGCGGGGGGCCCTTCCTACAATGAGCAGTTCTTC
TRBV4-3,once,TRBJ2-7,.,CASSHTQGLPYEQYF,TGCGCCAGCAGCCATACACAGGGTCTCCCCTACGAGCAGTACTTC
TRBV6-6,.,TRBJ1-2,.,CASRFSKGYTF,TGTGCCAGCAGGTTTAGCAAGGGCTACACCTTC
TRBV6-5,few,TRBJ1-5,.,CASSSRGVGQPQHF,TGTGCCAGCAGTTCCAGGGGTGTAGGTCAGCCCCAGCATTTT
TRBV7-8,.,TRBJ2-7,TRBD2,CASSLSGLAASYEQYF,TGTGCCAGCAGCTTATCTGGACTAGCGGCCTCCTACGAGCAGTACTTC
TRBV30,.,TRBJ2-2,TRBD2,CAWSVGRAPGELFF,TGTGCCTGGAGTGTCGGGAGGGCCCCCGGGGAGCTGTTTTTT
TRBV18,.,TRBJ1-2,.,CASSPPGYGYTF,TGTGCCAGCTCACCACCCGGGTATGGCTACACCTTC
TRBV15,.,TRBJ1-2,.,CATSSPRGNGYTF,TGTGCCACCAGCAGTCCCAGGGGCAATGGCTACACCTTC
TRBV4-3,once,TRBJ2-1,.,CASSQDLGSSYNEQFF,TGCGCCAGCAGCCAAGATCTAGGTAGCTCCTACAATGAGCAGTTCTTC
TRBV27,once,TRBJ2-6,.,CASSLHRAGANGLTF,TGTGCCAGCAGTTTACACAGGGCTGGGGCCAACGGCCTGACTTTC
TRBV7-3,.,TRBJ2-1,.,CASSLTSGSTAYNEQFF,TGTGCCAGCAGCTTAACGTCGGGCTCGACAGCATACAATGAGCAGTTCTTC
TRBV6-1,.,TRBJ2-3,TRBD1,CASSEGQGATDTQYF,TGTGCCAGCAGTGAGGGACAGGGGGCCACAGATACGCAGTATTTT
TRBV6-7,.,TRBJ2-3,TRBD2,CASSYSIAVLPDKTSGRLDTQYF,TGTGCCAGCAGTTACTCGATAGCGGTCTTACCAGATAAGACTAGCGGGAGGTTGGATACGCAGTATTTT
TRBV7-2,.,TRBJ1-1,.,CASSFVLTGNTEAFF,TGTGCCAGCAGCTTTGTCTTGACGGGGAACACTGAAGCTTTCTTT
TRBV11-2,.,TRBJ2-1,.,CASSLGQGGNEQFF,TGTGCCAGCAGCTTAGGTCAGGGTGGCAATGAGCAGTTCTTC
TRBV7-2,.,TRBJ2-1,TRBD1,CASTRRQGFYNEQFF,TGTGCCAGCACCCGGCGACAGGGTTTCTACAATGAGCAGTTCTTC
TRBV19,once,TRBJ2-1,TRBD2,CASSIGLAGGDEQFF,TGTGCCAGTAGTATAGGACTAGCGGGAGGCGATGAGCAGTTCTTC
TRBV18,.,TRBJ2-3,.,CASSIREADTQYF,TGTGCCAGCTCAATCAGAGAGGCAGATACGCAGTATTTT
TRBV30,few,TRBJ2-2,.,CAWRKPGAYPGELFF,TGTGCCTGGAGGAAACCAGGGGCTTATCCCGGGGAGCTGTTTTTT
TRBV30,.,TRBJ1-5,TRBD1,CAWSGKGQGNQPQHF,TGTGCCTGGAGTGGAAAGGGACAGGGCAATCAGCCCCAGCATTTT